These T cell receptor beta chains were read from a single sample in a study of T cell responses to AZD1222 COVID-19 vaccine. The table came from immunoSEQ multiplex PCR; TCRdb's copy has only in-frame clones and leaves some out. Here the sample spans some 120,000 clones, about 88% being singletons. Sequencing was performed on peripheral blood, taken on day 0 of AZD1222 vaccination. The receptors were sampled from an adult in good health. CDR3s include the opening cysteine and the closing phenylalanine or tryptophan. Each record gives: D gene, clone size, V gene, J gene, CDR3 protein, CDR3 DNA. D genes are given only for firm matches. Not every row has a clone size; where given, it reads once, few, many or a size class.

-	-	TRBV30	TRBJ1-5	CAWGTRGNQPQHF	TGTGCCTGGGGCACTAGGGGCAATCAGCCCCAGCATTTT
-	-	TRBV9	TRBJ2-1	CASSGNNEQFF	TGTGCCAGCAGCGGTAACAATGAGCAGTTCTTC
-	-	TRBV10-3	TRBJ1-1	CAISESVDSPEAFF	TGTGCCATCAGTGAGTCGGTGGACAGTCCTGAAGCTTTCTTT
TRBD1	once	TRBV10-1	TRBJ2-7	CASSVEPRQGSYEQYF	TGCGCCAGCAGTGTTGAACCGAGACAGGGGTCTTACGAGCAGTACTTC
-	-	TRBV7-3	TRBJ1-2	CASSPQVSKSGYTF	TGTGCCAGCAGCCCACAAGTCTCTAAATCCGGCTACACCTTC
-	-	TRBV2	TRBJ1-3	CAILSRATGNTIYF	TGTGCCATACTAAGCAGGGCCACAGGAAACACCATATATTTT
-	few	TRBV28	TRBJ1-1	CASSSAGRFTEAFF	TGTGCCAGCAGTTCAGCGGGACGTTTCACTGAAGCTTTCTTT
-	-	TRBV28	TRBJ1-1	CASSSRWVTNTEAFF	TGTGCCAGCAGCTCTCGGTGGGTGACGAACACTGAAGCTTTCTTT
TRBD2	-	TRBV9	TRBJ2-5	CASSAFRAGEETQYF	TGTGCCAGCAGCGCCTTCCGGGCGGGAGAGGAGACCCAGTACTTC
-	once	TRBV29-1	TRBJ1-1	CSVEGREGTEAFF	TGCAGCGTGGAAGGCAGGGAGGGCACTGAAGCTTTCTTT
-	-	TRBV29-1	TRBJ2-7	CSVDNWGYEQYF	TGCAGCGTTGATAACTGGGGTTACGAGCAGTACTTC
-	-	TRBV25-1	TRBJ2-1	CASSGSGYQHNEQFF	TGTGCCAGCAGTGGTTCTGGGTACCAGCACAATGAGCAGTTCTTC
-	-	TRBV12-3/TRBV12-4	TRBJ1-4	CASSLQGILFF	TGTGCCAGCAGTTTACAGGGCATCCTGTTTTTT
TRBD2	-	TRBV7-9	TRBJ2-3	CASSAAGVMTDTQYF	TGTGCCAGCAGCGCAGCGGGAGTGATGACAGATACGCAGTATTTT
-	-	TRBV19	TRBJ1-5	CASSFGNFNQPQHF	TGTGCCAGTAGTTTTGGTAATTTCAATCAGCCCCAGCATTTT
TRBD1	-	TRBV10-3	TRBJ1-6	CAISDRGSYNSPLHF	TGTGCCATCAGCGACAGGGGCTCCTATAATTCACCCCTCCACTTT
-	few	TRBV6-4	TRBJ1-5	CASSEGSNQPQHF	TGTGCCAGCAGTGAGGGAAGCAATCAGCCCCAGCATTTT
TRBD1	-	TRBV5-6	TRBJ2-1	CASSLQGAYNEQFF	TGTGCCAGCAGCTTGCAGGGGGCCTACAATGAGCAGTTCTTC
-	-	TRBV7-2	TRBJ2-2	CASSSPNTGELFF	TGTGCCAGCAGTTCCCCTAACACCGGGGAGCTGTTTTTT
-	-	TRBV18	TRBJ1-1	CASSPGALPGTEAFF	TGTGCCAGCTCCCCGGGGGCCCTGCCCGGCACTGAAGCTTTCTTT
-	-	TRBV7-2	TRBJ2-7	CASSLGWTYEQYF	TGTGCCAGCAGCTTAGGGTGGACCTACGAGCAGTACTTC
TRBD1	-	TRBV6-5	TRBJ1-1	CASSYSPGGGTEAFF	TGTGCCAGCAGTTACTCCCCAGGGGGGGGAACTGAAGCTTTCTTT
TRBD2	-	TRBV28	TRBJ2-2	CASSLITSGGDNTGELFF	TGTGCCAGCAGTTTGATTACTAGCGGGGGGGATAACACCGGGGAGCTGTTTTTT
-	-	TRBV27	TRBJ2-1	CASFSYNEQFF	TGTGCCAGCTTCTCCTACAATGAGCAGTTCTTC
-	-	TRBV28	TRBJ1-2	CAVQGHYGYTF	TGTGCCGTACAGGGCCACTATGGCTACACCTTC
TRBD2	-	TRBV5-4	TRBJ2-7	CASSSISGRGYEQYF	TGTGCCAGCAGCTCTATTAGCGGGAGAGGCTACGAGCAGTACTTC
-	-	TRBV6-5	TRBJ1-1	CASSHGTSPNTEAFF	TGTGCCAGCAGTCACGGGACCTCCCCGAACACTGAAGCTTTCTTT
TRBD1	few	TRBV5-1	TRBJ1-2	CASSLDPGTGGGYTF	TGCGCCAGCAGCTTGGACCCTGGGACAGGGGGTGGCTACACCTTC
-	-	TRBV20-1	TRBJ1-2	CSARSNYGYTF	TGCAGTGCTCGATCTAACTATGGCTACACCTTC
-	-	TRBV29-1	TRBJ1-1	CSVYGNTEAFF	TGCAGCGTTTACGGGAACACTGAAGCTTTCTTT
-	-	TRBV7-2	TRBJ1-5	CASSSLEADSQPQHF	TGTGCCAGCAGCTCCCTGGAGGCAGACAGTCAGCCCCAGCATTTT
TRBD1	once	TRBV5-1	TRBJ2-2	CASSWGQGGTGELFF	TGCGCCAGCAGCTGGGGACAGGGTGGCACCGGGGAGCTGTTTTTT
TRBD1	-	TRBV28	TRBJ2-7	CASSFRDSNTYEQYF	TGTGCCAGCAGTTTCCGGGACAGTAATACCTACGAGCAGTACTTC
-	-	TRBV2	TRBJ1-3	CASSVTETNTIYF	TGTGCCAGCAGTGTCACCGAGACGAACACCATATATTTT
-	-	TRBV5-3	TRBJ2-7	CARSSVDEQYF	TGTGCCAGAAGCTCCGTAGACGAGCAGTACTTC
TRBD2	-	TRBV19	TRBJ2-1	CASSGVGTTIYNEQFF	TGTGCCAGTAGTGGTGTGGGGACTACGATCTACAATGAGCAGTTCTTC
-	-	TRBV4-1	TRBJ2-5	CASSQAIRPGGQETQYF	TGCGCCAGCAGCCAAGCCATAAGACCTGGGGGTCAAGAGACCCAGTACTTC
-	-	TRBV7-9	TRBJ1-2	CASSLGPATPIPFAGTF	TGTGCCAGCAGCCTAGGACCAGCGACCCCGATTCCCTTCGCGGGGACCTTC
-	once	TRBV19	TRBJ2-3	CASSPTGAFTDTQYF	TGTGCCAGTAGTCCGACAGGAGCTTTCACAGATACGCAGTATTTT
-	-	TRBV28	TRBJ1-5	CASRRAASNQPQHF	TGTGCCAGCAGGAGGGCGGCTAGCAATCAGCCCCAGCATTTT
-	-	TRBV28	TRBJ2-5	CASSPWGDQGETQYF	TGTGCCAGCAGTCCCTGGGGGGACCAGGGAGAGACCCAGTACTTC
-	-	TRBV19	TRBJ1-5	CASGTGTPYQPQHF	TGTGCCAGTGGCACCGGGACACCTTATCAGCCCCAGCATTTT